Sequencing of this T cell receptor (beta chain) was carried out in a study of blood T cell repertoires in COVID-19. The overall study: Researchers got acute and convalescent COVID-19 samples from the United States, Italy and Spain.

Profiling relied on immunoSEQ multiplex PCR, and the TCRdb table lists in-frame clones only, not all of them. There are roughly 250,000 clones in the sample; 80% to 90% occur only once, and roughly 3.6% lies in the top ten. The length of the CDR3 is 13 residues. Germline assignment: CDR1 MNHEY and CDR2 SVGAGI. V lost 6 bases, J lost 10 bases, and 11 bases stayed unmatched. The sequence was obtained from a woman in her forties with acute or convalescent COVID-19. The sequenced sample was peripheral blood. This rearrangement joins TRBV6-5 to TRBJ1-1, with 7 positions matching TRBD1. The CDR3 nucleotides read TGTGCCAGCAGCGAGACAACAGGGACAGCAGCTTTCTTT. This translates into CASSETTGTAAFF.